Below, 21 T cell receptor beta chains from the same sample are listed, as sequenced in a study of cytomegalovirus exposure and HLA in healthy donors. Amplification used 60 Vbeta primers and 13 Jbeta primers. TCRdb's copy holds only in-frame clones and misses some; the assay was immunoSEQ multiplex PCR. Among 150,000 to 200,000 clones listed, 60% to 80% were seen once. Sequencing was performed on PBMCs. The receptors derive from a woman between 40 and 55 years old in good health and CMV-seronegative.

The CDR3 here is CASRTGGRQETQYF. The DNA of the CDR3 is TGTGCCAGTCGAACAGGGGGAAGACAAGAGACCCAGTACTTC. The chain links TRBV13 to TRBJ2-5, with TRBD1 identical over 8 bases. Trimming at V came to 9 bases and at J to 2 bases, leaving 8 bases not matched to a gene. Germline V lookup: CDR1 PRHDT, CDR2 FYEKMQ (reference sequence). The CDR3 runs to 14 residues.

This clone was detected only a few times. The V gene is TRBV7-7, the J gene TRBJ2-3, with TRBD2 identical over 9 bases. Trimming at V came to 5 bases and at J to 5 bases, leaving 5 bases not matched to a gene. Germline V lookup: CDR1 SSHAT, CDR2 FNYEAQ (reference sequence). The CDR3 is made up of 14 amino acids. CDR3: CASSLLAGLDTQYF. CDR3 coding DNA: TGTGCCAGCAGCCTGCTAGCGGGGTTAGATACGCAGTATTTT.

The chain carries TRBV18 and TRBJ1-3, with D possibly matching TRBD1 (5 bases). CDR1 and CDR2 from the germline V gene are KGHSH and LQKENI. Trimming removed 3 bases at V and 8 bases at J, with 14 bases between. The CDR3 has 14 residues. The CDR3 reads CASSPGGFGDTIYF. CDR3 nucleotide sequence: TGTGCCAGCTCACCGGGGGGATTCGGTGACACCATATATTTT.

This clone was observed a few times. The V call is TRBV10-1, the J call TRBJ2-7; 11 bases fit TRBD2. CDR1 WNHNN and CDR2 SYGVQD come from the germline V gene (reference sequence). The CDR3 runs 18 residues. V lost 0 bases to trimming and J lost 2 bases; unmatched junction nucleotides: 9. CDR3 DNA: TGCGCCAGCAGTGAGTCGACTCTAGCGGGGGGACAAACCTACGAGCAGTACTTC. Translated, it gives CASSESTLAGGQTYEQYF.

In DNA, the CDR3 is TGTGCCATCAGTGATCTCCAGGGCTCCGAGCAGTACTTC. It codes for CAISDLQGSEQYF. J is TRBJ2-7 and V is TRBV10-3; maybe TRBD1 (5 bases). Trimming took off 3 bases at V and 6 bases at J, with 12 bases between the two ends. Germline CDR1 and CDR2: ENHRY and SYGVKD. This CDR3 is 13 amino acids long.

The chain links TRBV9 to TRBJ1-2; possible D gene TRBD1, 5 bases. Germline CDR1 SGDLS, CDR2 YYNGEE. The length of the CDR3 is 15 residues. The V gene lost 4 bases and the J gene lost 1 base, with 14 bases spanning the gap. CDR3 DNA: TGTGCCAGCAGCCCTCCCTCAGGACATAACTATGGCTACACCTTC. This gives the protein CASSPPSGHNYGYTF.

The table lists this clone with a few counts. The chain couples TRBV28 to TRBJ1-5, with TRBD1 matching 8 bases. Germline trimming cut 5 bases from V and 4 bases from J; bases unmatched to any gene: 7. CDR1 is MDHEN, CDR2 SYDVKM, per germline. The CDR3 loop spans 15 amino acids. The CDR3 DNA follows: TGTGCCAGCAGTCTGCAGGGGGCGCGAAATCAGCCCCAGCATTTT. It specifies CASSLQGARNQPQHF.

A few counts support this clone. Additional DNA sequences in this sample encode the identical CDR3. This rearrangement joins TRBV7-2 to TRBJ2-3, with D possibly TRBD1 on 6 matching bases. Trimming pared 1 base from V and 1 base from J, leaving 6 bases between. The germline V gene encodes CDR1 SGHTA and CDR2 FQGNSA. The CDR3 runs 14 residues. The CDR3 DNA reads as TGTGCCAGCAGCTTAGACAGGGGCACAGATACGCAGTATTTT. This encodes CASSLDRGTDTQYF.

V gene TRBV7-9 combines with J gene TRBJ2-2; TRBD2 agrees at 8 bases. CDR1 and CDR2 from the germline V gene are SEHNR and FQNEAQ (reference sequence). This CDR3 region has 16 residues. The junction had 12 bases not matched to a gene; V was cut back by 6 bases and J by 6 bases. Here the CDR3 DNA reads TGTGCCAGCAGGGCCGGGGGGGCAGAAGGTGCCGGGGAGCTGTTTTTT. The encoded protein is CASRAGGAEGAGELFF.

This clone was observed a few times. The V gene is TRBV7-8, the J gene TRBJ1-2; no definite D call. This CDR3 is 15 amino acids long. The germline gives CDR1 SGHVS, CDR2 FQNEAQ. Trimming stripped 1 base from V and 1 base from J, with 10 bases between. CDR3 residues: CASSLGSQNNYGYTF. The CDR3 DNA is TGTGCCAGCAGCTTAGGATCACAGAATAACTATGGCTACACCTTC.

This clone appeared a few times. The chain links TRBV7-2 to TRBJ2-1; 10 nucleotides line up with TRBD2. V lost 5 bases to trimming and J lost 5 bases; unmatched junction nucleotides: 12. CDR1 SGHTA and CDR2 FQGNSA come from the germline V gene. The CDR3 is 17 residues long. The DNA of the CDR3 is TGTGCCAGCAGCCAACTCCCGAGGACTAGCGGCAACAATGAGCAGTTCTTC. Translating gives CASSQLPRTSGNNEQFF.

This clone has just one count. The chain recombines TRBV21-1 with TRBJ1-2; the table names TRBD1, a call not compared with the DNA. TRBV21-1 is given as a pseudogene. The CDR3 length is 14 residues. The CDR3 region has the DNA TGTGCCAGCAGCACCACGACAGGGTCTGATGGCTACACCTTC. It encodes CASSTTTGSDGYTF.

This clone has more than one count but fewer than ten. The CDR3 DNA reads TGTGCCACCCACGGAACAGGGTGGTCTGGAAACACCATATATTTT. Its protein product is CATHGTGWSGNTIYF. The gene calls are TRBV28 and TRBJ1-3, with a possible D match to TRBD1 (6 bases). The CDR3 extends over 15 amino acids. Germline assignment: CDR1 MDHEN and CDR2 SYDVKM. Trimming took 10 bases from V and 1 from J, leaving 17 bases between them.

The chain links TRBV28 to TRBJ2-5, with 8 nucleotides matching TRBD1. The J call may not be correct, given that the DNA end is closer to TRBJ2-7. There are 14 residues in the CDR3. Looked up from germline, CDR1 is MDHEN and CDR2 is SYDVKM. The CDR3 DNA follows: TGTGCCAGCAGTTTTAAGGCAGGGGGCCACGAGCAGTACTTC. Translating it yields CASSFKAGGHEQYF.

This clone was counted a single time. This chain uses TRBV30 with TRBJ2-7; 7 bases map to TRBD2. Germline CDR1 GTSNPN, CDR2 SVGIG (reference sequence). V gave up 3 bases and J gave up 4 bases; unmatched junction bases: 9. The CDR3 has 14 residues. The CDR3 nucleotides read TGTGCCTGGAGCCCCCACCCAGCGGGGTACGAGCAGTACTTC. Its translation: CAWSPHPAGYEQYF.

Concerning this clone: Because the CDR3 is missing its conserved closing phenylalanine or tryptophan, this is likely a read error. The chain uses TRBV11-3 and TRBJ1-1; D remains unclear. The germline CDR1 and CDR2 sequences are SGHNT and YENEEA. V was pared by 3 bases and J by 1 base, with 9 bases between. The CDR3 length is 14 residues. CDR3 DNA: TGTGCCAGCAGCTTCGGACTCTCGAACACTGAAGCTTTCTCT. Translated, it gives CASSFGLSNTEAFS.

This CDR3 is CASSHGLAYNEQFF. In nucleotides, the CDR3 is TGCGCCAGCAGCCACGGACTAGCCTACAATGAGCAGTTCTTC. The chain recombines TRBV4-1 with TRBJ2-1; 7 bases align to TRBD2. Germline-derived CDR1 and CDR2 are MGHRA and YSYEKL. The J segment lost 2 bases and the V segment lost 3 bases, leaving 1 base of the junction unmatched. CDR3 length equals 14 residues.

J is TRBJ2-3 and V is TRBV6-5; 7 nucleotides agree with TRBD1. J lost 0 bases, V lost 6 bases, and 6 bases had no gene match. Germline V gene data show CDR1 as MNHEY and CDR2 as SVGAGI. The CDR3 has 15 residues. This CDR3 is CASSNRGLSTDTQYF. CDR3 sequence (DNA): TGTGCCAGCAGCAACAGGGGCCTCAGCACAGATACGCAGTATTTT.

The chain recombines TRBV7-2 with TRBJ2-7; no definite D call. With 1 base removed from V and 11 bases from J, the gap between germline ends came to 15 bases. This CDR3 has 13 residues. Looked up from germline, CDR1 is SGHTA and CDR2 is FQGNSA. CDR3 bases: TGTGCCAGCAGCTTAGATGGCTGGGCACCCAAGTACTTC. Residues: CASSLDGWAPKYF.

This chain connects TRBV13 to TRBJ2-5, with D maybe TRBD1 (6 bases). Germline CDR1 reads PRHDT; CDR2 reads FYEKMQ (reference sequence). The CDR3 sequence is 13 residues long. Trimming removed 3 bases from V and 1 base from J, with 6 bases in between. This CDR3 reads CASSLDSQETQYF. CDR3 in DNA: TGTGCCAGCAGCTTGGACAGCCAAGAGACCCAGTACTTC.

This chain links TRBV7-2 with TRBJ2-3; TRBD1 aligns across 8 bases. Germline CDR1 reads SGHTA; CDR2 reads FQGNSA. The CDR3 consists of 15 residues. With V trimmed by 1 base and J by 6 bases, 6 bases remained unmatched. The CDR3 DNA reads TGTGCCAGCAGCTTAGTGACAGGGGAAAGGGATACGCAGTATTTT. Protein product: CASSLVTGERDTQYF.